A selection of T cell receptor beta chains follows, all from one sample in a study of CD8 T cells in ankylosing spondylitis. TCRdb redid the calling of the 5' RACE reads with MiXCR, one entry per CDR3 protein. Of about 140,000 distinct CDR3 sequences listed, about an eighth were seen once; the top ten hold over 4%. The sequenced sample was blood, either unsorted or a sorted T cell fraction (not recorded which). Every receptor here comes from a female donor with ankylosing spondylitis or in good health (not recorded which). CDR3s leave out the opening cysteine and the closing phenylalanine or tryptophan.

V: TRBV7-8
CDR3: ASSLTWGNNQPQH

V: TRBV15
CDR3: ATSLGGLNTEAF

V: TRBV10-3
CDR3: AITKTGLRKGTEAF

V: TRBV11-3
CDR3: ASSLMSDNYGYT

V: TRBV7-2
CDR3: ASSPHAPGLYNEQF

V: TRBV12-3/TRBV12-4
CDR3: ASSLAPRGTYEQY

V: TRBV5-1
CDR3: ASSPSQGAVRAF

V: TRBV20-1
CDR3: SAGPGQRVYEQY

V: TRBV28
CDR3: ASSSPTGSYEQY

V: TRBV24-1
CDR3: ATSDLRLGGYT

V: TRBV7-3
CDR3: ASSLTGGSNEKLF

V: TRBV12-3/TRBV12-4
CDR3: ASSLSRDRHGYT

V: TRBV27
CDR3: ASSPGTSGVGELF

V: TRBV5-1
CDR3: ASNTGGATYEQY

V: TRBV20-1
CDR3: SASREGNTGELF

V: TRBV6-1
CDR3: ASSPDLINSPLH

V: TRBV28
CDR3: ASRSGTNEKLF

V: TRBV12-3/TRBV12-4
CDR3: ASSLAAFYSNQPQH

V: TRBV30
CDR3: AWSALDRNEKLF

V: TRBV25-1
CDR3: ASRGGFTTDTQY

V: TRBV12-3/TRBV12-4
CDR3: ASSFDHGQY

V: TRBV10-3
CDR3: AVSSLGTAYEQH

V: TRBV5-1
CDR3: ASSLDRDYYEQY

V: TRBV5-1
CDR3: ASSTNDREESYGYT

V: TRBV7-6
CDR3: ASSLRPSASDTQY

V: TRBV5-1
CDR3: ASSLAVAGVDEQF

V: TRBV5-1
CDR3: ASNQGPYNEQF

V: TRBV20-1
CDR3: SADTGTLAETQY

V: TRBV12-3/TRBV12-4
CDR3: ASSLASSGGRNEQF

V: TRBV20-1
CDR3: SARAGGGTGELF

V: TRBV12-3/TRBV12-4
CDR3: ASTSTGAGANVLT

V: TRBV19
CDR3: ASAKSGGASTGELF

V: TRBV19
CDR3: ASRPSQGNQPQH

V: TRBV2
CDR3: ASSPRGGGADNEQF

V: TRBV27
CDR3: ASRRTEVGSRGEKLF

V: TRBV7-2
CDR3: ASSLAAGGSYNEQF

V: TRBV18
CDR3: ASSPIGDTQY

V: TRBV5-1
CDR3: ASRGGAGNTEAF

V: TRBV9
CDR3: ASSPRTAQLYEQY

V: TRBV28
CDR3: ASNLAQYQESQY

V: TRBV7-2
CDR3: ASSSRSLGDSPLH

V: TRBV6-6
CDR3: ASSSDDQPQH